One and the same sample provided the 21 T cell receptor beta chains below, sequenced in a study of CD8+CD57+ T cells in acquired aplastic anemia. CDR3 and TCR beta VDJ profiling relied on a genomic DNA template. One entry per CDR3 protein, called by TCRdb with MiXCR from the reads. Found here are hundreds of thousands of distinct CDR3 sequences, 55% to 75% of them singletons; the top ten hold 4%. The specimen sequenced was sorted CD4+, CD8+, or CD8+CD57+ T cells (not recorded which) from PBMCs. These receptors all come from a human donor in good health, serving as a control.

The rearrangement joins TRBV2 to TRBJ2-3, with D perhaps matching TRBD1 or TRBD2 (5 bases each). The CDR3 totals 13 residues. CDR1 and CDR2 from the germline V gene are SNHLY and FYNNEI. Trimming took 8 bases from V and 3 from J, leaving 12 bases between them. CDR3 coding DNA: TGTGCCAGCGGGGACGGGTTAACAGATACGCAGTATTTT. Translating it yields CASGDGLTDTQYF.

This clonotype was found once. It is unclear where the CDR3 begins or ends on the DNA, so no DNA is shown, and the CDR3 is as TCRdb lists it. The V gene is TRBV7-2, the J gene TRBJ1-1; the table names TRBD1, a call not compared with the DNA. Germline CDR1 SGHTA, CDR2 FQGNSA. The CDR3 has 15 amino acids, counting both end residues. The chain's CDR3 is CASSRGGGGYTFGFF.

The DNA for the CDR3 is TGTGCCAGCAGCCCACCGGGACAGGGATCGGGCGGCTACACCTTC. Translation: CASSPPGQGSGGYTF. The chain recombines TRBV7-2 with TRBJ1-2; 9 nucleotides agree with TRBD1. CDR3 length: 15 amino acids. CDR1 and CDR2 from the germline V gene are SGHTA and FQGNSA. V shed 5 bases and J 8 bases; nucleotides not matched to a gene: 12. The full variable domain, with the rest looked up from reference TRBV7-2 and TRBJ1-2, is GAGVSQSPSNKVTEKGKDVELRCDPISGHTALYWYRQSLGQGLEFLIYFQGNSAPDKSGLPSDRFSAERTGGSVSTLTIQRTQQEDSAVYLCASSPPGQGSGGYTFGSGTRLTVV.

A word on this clonotype: The junction does not match germline at one end; this may be a read error. The chain couples TRBV7-2 to TRBJ1-1; D uncertain. Per germline, CDR1 SGHTA and CDR2 FQGNSA. This CDR3 comprises 13 residues. CDR3 residues: CASSLQRPTETLF. The CDR3 nucleotides are TGTGCCAGCAGCTTACAGCGGCCCACCGAAACACTGTTT.

The chain links TRBV2 to TRBJ1-1; the match to TRBD1 covers 8 bases. J gave up 5 bases and V 6 bases, and 5 bases lay outside the gene matches. The germline CDR1 and CDR2 sequences are SNHLY and FYNNEI. The CDR3 contains 13 residues. The DNA for the CDR3 is TGTGCCAGCAGGGACAGGGATTGGACTGAAGCTTTCTTT. Translated: CASRDRDWTEAFF.

This clonotype has only a few counts. The chain joins TRBV11-1 to TRBJ1-2; no clear D gene. CDR3 size: 13 residues. Germline V lookup: CDR1 SGHAT, CDR2 FQDESV (reference sequence). Trimming shortened V by 6 bases and J by 8 bases, and 16 bases separated the two germline ends. As DNA, the CDR3 is TGTGCCAGCAGTCACGACACGGCGCAAGGCTACACCTTC. Its translation: CASSHDTAQGYTF.

On this clonotype: The junction departs from the called germline gene at one end, perhaps through a read error. The chain is built from TRBV2 and TRBJ1-1; TRBD1 matches 10 bases. Germline assignment: CDR1 SNHLY and CDR2 FYNNEI. The CDR3 is 14 amino acids. CDR3 sequence reads: CASRVRTGGNEPYF. The CDR3 DNA reads TGTGCCAGCAGGGTCAGGACAGGGGGGAACGAGCCGTACTTC.

The chain uses TRBV9 and TRBJ2-7; TRBD2 matches 7 bases. Germline V gene lookup returns CDR1 SGDLS and CDR2 YYNGEE. The J segment lost 12 bases and the V segment lost 2 bases, leaving 14 bases of the junction unmatched. This CDR3 region has 14 residues. The CDR3 loop reads CASSVWASGETRYF. DNA for the CDR3: TGTGCCAGCAGCGTGTGGGCTAGCGGCGAGACTAGGTACTTC.

This chain links TRBV11-3 with TRBJ2-7, with TRBD1 as a possible D gene (5 bases). The CDR3 spans 12 residues. Germline V lookup: CDR1 SGHNT, CDR2 YENEEA. V was shortened by 6 bases and J by 2 bases, with 8 bases between the two germline ends. CDR3 in DNA: TGTGCCAGCAGGTCAGGGCCCTACGAGCAGTACTTC. Its translation: CASRSGPYEQYF.

V is TRBV7-9 and J is TRBJ1-4; D unresolved. CDR3 length: 14 residues. Germline CDR1 is SEHNR and CDR2 is FQNEAQ (reference sequence). The germline V and J ends were trimmed by 5 bases and 12 bases, with 19 bases remaining between them. CDR3 in DNA: TGTGCCAGCAGCGGAGGACCTGGCGATGATGAACTGTTTTTT. Amino acids: CASSGGPGDDELFF.

Ten or more counts support this clonotype. The genes are TRBV6-1 and TRBJ1-1, with no clear D. Germline V CDR1 and CDR2: MNHNS, SASEGT. V lost 7 bases, J lost 3 bases, and 12 bases lay in between. The CDR3 totals 13 residues. CDR3 amino acids: CASMGRAHTEAFF. DNA of the CDR3: TGTGCCAGCATGGGTCGAGCCCACACTGAAGCTTTCTTT.

At least ten counts were recorded for this clonotype. The J gene is TRBJ2-3, the V gene TRBV5-4, with D possibly TRBD2 on 6 matching bases. Germline V gives CDR1 SGHNT, CDR2 YYREEE (reference sequence). This CDR3 spans 17 amino acids. The V end lost 0 bases, the J end lost 4 bases, and 18 bases lay between the germline ends. DNA of the CDR3: TGTGCCAGCAGCTTGGCCAGGATCGGGGGTGGCGCAGATACGCAGTATTTT. Translation: CASSLARIGGGADTQYF.

This clonotype was detected ten times or more. The DNA for the CDR3 is TGCAGTGCTAGAGATGCGGGGGGGATCACAGATACGCAGTATTTT. Protein sequence: CSARDAGGITDTQYF. The chain is built from TRBV20-1 and TRBJ2-3; 9 bases fit TRBD2. The CDR3 runs to 15 residues. Trimming cost V 0 bases and J 2 bases; bases outside gene matches: 3. Germline loops: CDR1 DFQATT, CDR2 SNEGSKA (reference sequence).

The chain uses TRBV9 and TRBJ2-3; D is perhaps TRBD2 (6 bases). CDR1 is SGDLS and CDR2 is YYNGEE in the germline V gene. The V gene lost 4 bases and the J gene lost 15 bases, with 21 bases spanning the gap. There are 13 residues in the CDR3. CDR3 residues: CASSNTDYDTTYF. The CDR3 bases are TGTGCCAGCAGCAATACGGACTATGATACCACCTATTTT.

The chain uses TRBV15 and TRBJ2-5, with D possibly being TRBD2 (7 bases). V gave up 6 bases and J gave up 1 base, with 15 bases separating them. The CDR3 is 15 amino acids. CDR1 and CDR2 (germline): LNHNV, YYDKDF (reference sequence). The CDR3 nucleotides read TGTGCCACCAGTCCCAGGGGAGGGGCCCAAGAGACCCAGTACTTC. Its translation is CATSPRGGAQETQYF.

The chain joins TRBV12-3 or TRBV12-4 to TRBJ2-5, with 14 nucleotides matching TRBD2. J lost 5 bases, V lost 5 bases, and 7 bases had no gene match. CDR3 length: 16 residues. The CDR3 sequence: CASSPWTSGRLETQYF. The CDR3 coding sequence is TGTGCCAGCAGTCCCTGGACTAGCGGGAGGTTGGAGACCCAGTACTTC.

Of note for this clonotype: The CDR3 does not close with the conserved phenylalanine or tryptophan, likely indicating a read error. The DNA is omitted, as the CDR3 cannot be located on it reliably, and the CDR3 follows TCRdb's listing. The gene calls are TRBV7-2 and TRBJ2-7; the tabulated D call, TRBD1, remains unverified against the DNA. Germline loops: CDR1 SGHTA, CDR2 FQGNSA. The CDR3 sequence runs 12 residues, both termini included. CDR3 sequence reads: CASSSDSYTREL.

This clonotype was seen just once. V is TRBV10-3 and J is TRBJ1-2; 11 bases fit TRBD1. This CDR3 is 17 amino acids long. CDR1 is ENHRY and CDR2 is SYGVKD in the germline V gene. J lost 5 bases, V lost 4 bases, and 12 bases had no gene match. CDR3 in amino acids: CAISGTGQGGRSYGYTF. In DNA, the CDR3 is TGTGCCATCAGTGGAACGGGACAGGGGGGGAGATCTTATGGCTACACCTTC.

In its sample, this clonotype was seen once. Mismatch with germline at one junction end may stem from a read error. The genes are TRBV7-2 and TRBJ2-7; D may be TRBD2 (6 bases). There are 14 residues in the CDR3. Per the germline V gene, CDR1 is SGHTA and CDR2 is FQGNSA. The CDR3 sequence: CASSVERVGAEDDF. Here the CDR3 DNA reads TGTGCCAGCAGCGTAGAGCGGGTAGGGGCGGAAGATGACTTC. Looking up the rest from reference TRBV7-2 and TRBJ2-7 gives the full variable domain: GAGVSQSPSNKVTEKGKDVELRCDPISGHTALYWYRQSLGQGLEFLIYFQGNSAPDKSGLPSDRFSAERTGGSVSTLTIQRTQQEDSAVYLCASSVERVGAEDDFGPGTRLTVT.

The CDR3: CASSQDRDTNYGYTF. CDR3 in DNA: TGCGCCAGCAGCCAAGATCGGGACACCAACTATGGCTACACCTTC. The chain has TRBV4-3 and TRBJ1-2; D may be TRBD1 (6 bases). CDR1 is LGHNA, CDR2 YSLEER, per germline. The V and J ends lost 0 bases and 2 bases respectively, with 10 bases between them. CDR3 length: 15 residues.

Concerning this clonotype itself: The DNA is omitted, as the CDR3 cannot be located on it reliably, and the CDR3 follows TCRdb's listing. The chain joins TRBV2 to TRBJ1-2. The CDR3 is 17 residues long, ends included. Germline assignment: CDR1 SNHLY and CDR2 FYNNEI. The CDR3: CASNPAHPSPLHFGNGF.